The clone carrying this T cell receptor beta chain was seen repeatedly, ten times or more. Its cognate antigen is unknown. This specimen belongs to a study of beta chain features in type 1 diabetes. The CDR3 length is 11 residues. V was pared by 8 bases and J by 10 bases, with 14 bases between. Looked up from germline, CDR1 is SNHLY and CDR2 is FYNNEI. The isolated RNA, all of it, was reverse transcribed, so expressed TCRB transcripts were what got sequenced. This table comes from immunoSEQ multiplex PCR, and its TCRdb copy is limited to in-frame clones, with some not included. The table records under 350,000 clones, under 8.5% of them present only once. Sorting of CD4+ naive, central memory, regulatory and stem cell-like memory cells was performed via CD45RO/CCR7/CD25/CD127/CD95/CD27. Study results and limitations: Unsettled here was the matter of whether HLA type influences TCRB rearrangement. Sequencing the cDNA could make cells with high TCR expression show up more than they should. All four CD4+ subsets of Type 1 diabetes patients contained TCRB CDR3s that were moderately but significantly shorter.

The sequencing sample was made of central memory CD4+ T cells from blood. The TCR was taken from a woman aged 18 to 35 in good health. The chain has TRBV2 and TRBJ1-1; D may be TRBD1 (5 bases). The CDR3 reads CASEWVGGAFF. The CDR3, as DNA: TGTGCCAGCGAGTGGGTCGGGGGAGCTTTCTTT. The full variable domain, its missing parts supplied by reference TRBV2 and TRBJ1-1, is EPEVTQTPSHQVTQMGQEVILRCVPISNHLYFYWYRQILGQKVEFLVSFYNNEISEKSEIFDDQFSVERPDGSNFTLKIRSTKLEDSAMYFCASEWVGGAFFGQGTRLTVV.